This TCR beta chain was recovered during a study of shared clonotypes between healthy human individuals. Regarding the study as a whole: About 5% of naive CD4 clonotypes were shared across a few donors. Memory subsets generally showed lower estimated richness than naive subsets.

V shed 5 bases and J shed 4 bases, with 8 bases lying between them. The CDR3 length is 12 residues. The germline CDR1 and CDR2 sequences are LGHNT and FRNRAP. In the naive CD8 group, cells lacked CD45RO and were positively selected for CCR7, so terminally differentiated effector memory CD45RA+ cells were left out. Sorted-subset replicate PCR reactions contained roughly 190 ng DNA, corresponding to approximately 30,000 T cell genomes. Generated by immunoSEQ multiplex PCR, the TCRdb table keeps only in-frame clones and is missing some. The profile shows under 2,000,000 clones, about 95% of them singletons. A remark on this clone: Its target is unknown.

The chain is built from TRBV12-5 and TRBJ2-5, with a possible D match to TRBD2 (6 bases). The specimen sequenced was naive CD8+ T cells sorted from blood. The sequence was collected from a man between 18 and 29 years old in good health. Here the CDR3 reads CASGGTVETQYF. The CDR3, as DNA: TGTGCTAGTGGTGGGACTGTAGAGACCCAGTACTTC.